This entry concerns a single T cell receptor beta chain. This entry is derived from a study of blood T cell repertoires in COVID-19. About the research overall: Acute-phase and convalescent COVID-19 samples originated in the United States, Italy and Spain. The cDNA or gDNA used as material had been derived from T cells, B-cell-depleted T cells, or PBMCs.

Assay: immunoSEQ multiplex PCR; the TCRdb copy retains only in-frame clones and omits some. The sample lists about 73,000 clones, about 80% occurring once. The sequence came from a human donor in a cohort sampled during active COVID-19. The specimen sequenced was peripheral blood.

The CDR3 is CASSFRPQRGGRTGELFF. DNA of the CDR3: TGTGCCAGCAGTTTCCGCCCCCAGCGGGGGGGCCGCACCGGGGAGCTGTTTTTT. V usage is TRBV27 and J usage is TRBJ2-2, with 10 bases aligning to TRBD2. The CDR3 is 18 amino acids. In germline, CDR1 is MNHEY, CDR2 SMNVEV (reference sequence). V lost 3 bases, J lost 4 bases, and 11 bases stayed unmatched.